These 9 T cell receptor beta chains originate from one sample sequenced in a study of T cells after yellow fever vaccination. TCRdb analysed the 5' RACE reads with MiXCR anew, one entry per CDR3 protein. The table lists fewer than 450,000 distinct CDR3 sequences, under 14% of them singletons, with roughly 18% in the top ten. The input for sequencing was PBMCs, taken on the day of the first yellow fever vaccination. All receptors come from a young man who received the YFV17D yellow fever vaccine.

The chain employs TRBV4-1 and TRBJ1-1, with D possibly TRBD1 on 5 matching bases. Trimming took off 4 bases at V and 0 bases at J, with 12 bases between the two ends. The germline CDR1 and CDR2 sequences are MGHRA and YSYEKL. This CDR3 contains 15 residues. CDR3 bases: TGCGCCAGCAGCCCCCGTGGACACCTGAACACTGAAGCTTTCTTT. Protein sequence: CASSPRGHLNTEAFF.

This chain links TRBV27 with TRBJ2-5, with D maybe TRBD1 (6 bases). CDR1 is MNHEY and CDR2 is SMNVEV in the germline V gene (reference sequence). The length of the CDR3 is 14 residues. Trimming pared 8 bases from V and 2 bases from J, leaving 15 bases between. The CDR3 loop is CASGRDMSQETQYF. The DNA of the CDR3 is TGTGCCAGCGGCCGGGACATGTCTCAAGAGACCCAGTACTTC.

The rearrangement links TRBV5-1 to TRBJ2-3; weak D call: TRBD1 (5 bases). V lost 2 bases to trimming and J lost 3 bases, with 7 bases between them. The CDR3 is made up of 13 amino acids. The V gene's germline CDR1 is SGHRS and CDR2 YFSETQ. CDR3 in amino acids: CASSFRVTDTQYF. CDR3 nucleotides: TGCGCCAGCAGCTTCAGGGTTACAGATACGCAGTATTTT.

This sequence joins TRBV29-1 and TRBJ1-2; D is unclear. CDR3 size: 11 residues. Trimming stripped 8 bases from V and 3 bases from J, with 10 bases between. In germline, CDR1 is SQVTM, CDR2 ANQGSEA. CDR3 protein: CSYDGDYGYTF. In DNA, the CDR3 is TGCAGCTACGACGGCGACTATGGCTACACCTTC.

In this sample, this clonotype turned up a few times. The chain employs TRBV18 and TRBJ1-4, with unresolved D. CDR3 length equals 12 residues. The germline V gene has CDR1 KGHSH and CDR2 LQKENI. V lost 3 bases and J lost 8, with 7 bases in between. The CDR3 DNA follows: TGTGCCAGCTCACCCTTTACGGAAAAACTGTTTTTT. Translated, it gives CASSPFTEKLFF. The complete variable domain, with remaining parts taken from reference TRBV18 and TRBJ1-4, reads NAGVMQNPRHLVRRRGQEARLRCSPMKGHSHVYWYRQLPEEGLKFMVYLQKENIIDESGMPKERFSAEFPKEGPSILRIQQVVRGDSAAYFCASSPFTEKLFFGSGTQLSVL.

The table lists this clonotype with a few counts. The gene calls are TRBV7-9 and TRBJ1-4; no clear D. CDR1 is SEHNR and CDR2 is FQNEAQ in the germline V gene (reference sequence). V was pared by 2 bases and J by 3 bases, with 1 base between. The CDR3 is 12 residues long. CDR3 loop: CASSLPNEKLFF. CDR3 bases: TGTGCCAGCAGCTTACCTAATGAAAAACTGTTTTTT.

This clonotype was observed a handful of times. The chain employs TRBV5-1 and TRBJ1-2, with TRBD1 identical over 8 bases. The ends lost 1 base at V and 4 bases at J; junction bases unmatched: 9. Germline-derived CDR1 and CDR2 are SGHRS and YFSETQ. The CDR3 extends over 16 amino acids. This chain's CDR3 is CASSLLTGARSYGYTF. CDR3 DNA: TGCGCCAGCAGCTTGTTGACAGGGGCGCGGAGCTATGGCTACACCTTC.

This clonotype was seen a handful of times. The chain joins TRBV19 to TRBJ2-2, with TRBD2 identical over 8 bases. Per germline, CDR1 LNHDA and CDR2 SQIVND (reference sequence). The CDR3 is made up of 15 amino acids. Losses at the gene ends were 4 bases for V and 5 bases for J; bases not matched to a gene: 6. The CDR3 spells CASSRTSRATGELFF. DNA for the CDR3: TGTGCCAGTAGTAGGACTAGCAGGGCAACCGGGGAGCTGTTTTTT.

This rearrangement joins TRBV28 to TRBJ1-1, with a weak D call TRBD1 (5 bases). The CDR3 is 13 residues long. Germline V lookup: CDR1 MDHEN, CDR2 SYDVKM. The ends were cut back, 3 bases at V and 6 bases at J, with 11 bases in the middle. The CDR3 reads CASSLTGGAEAFF. CDR3 DNA sequence: TGTGCCAGCAGTTTGACCGGGGGGGCTGAAGCTTTCTTT. Full variable domain (remainder filled in from reference TRBV28 and TRBJ1-1): DVKVTQSSRYLVKRTGEKVFLECVQDMDHENMFWYRQDPGLGLRLIYFSYDVKMKEKGDIPEGYSVSREKKERFSLILESASTNQTSMYLCASSLTGGAEAFFGQGTRLTVV.